This TCR beta chain was obtained from a study of T-cell memory formation after mild COVID-19. Each CDR3 protein gets one entry after TCRdb re-called the 5' RACE reads with MiXCR. The repertoire holds about 210,000 distinct CDR3 sequences, with about 10% as singletons. General study results and limits: Later expanders leaned toward CD4+, whereas clones contracting from day 15 to 85 were balanced CD4/CD8.

This clonotype was detected many times. The antigen remains unidentified. V dropped 6 bases and J dropped 5 bases, with 17 bases sitting between them. There are 14 residues in the CDR3. Germline assignment: CDR1 SGHKS and CDR2 YYEKEE (reference sequence). This chain connects TRBV5-5 to TRBJ2-5; weak D call: TRBD2 (7 bases). Source material: PBMCs or a T cell subset sorted from them (not recorded which). The source of this sequence is a man younger than 35 who had mild COVID-19 (a few samples of this study predate the infection). Cell type and time point are not known. The CDR3 nucleotides are TGTGCCAGCAAGGTCGGGGGGCTGGGGGAGACCCAGTACTTC. It codes for CASKVGGLGETQYF.